Shown below are 7 T cell receptor beta chains from a single sample sequenced in a study of vaccination effects on CD4 cells after COVID-19. The repertoire was sequenced with immunoSEQ multiplex PCR; TCRdb's copy has only in-frame clones and lacks some. The data contain tens of thousands of clones, about 75% of them singletons. Ahead of sequencing, the ViraFEST assay grew antigen-specific CD4+ T cells using viral peptide pools. The culture ran for around nine days before CD4+ T cells were isolated. The person's infection with SARS-CoV-2, confirmed by PCR, took place between March and December 2020. No antigen is known for these receptors. The sample here was CD4+ T cells from PBMCs cultured with SARS-CoV-2 spike peptides, taken before COVID-19 vaccination. These receptors were collected from a human donor who had a prior SARS-CoV-2 infection.

This rearrangement joins TRBV2 to TRBJ2-5; the match to TRBD1 covers 7 bases. CDR3 length: 14 amino acids. The V segment lost 5 bases and the J segment 11 bases; nucleotides outside the gene matches: 14. Germline V CDR1 and CDR2: SNHLY, FYNNEI. The CDR3 bases are TGTGCCAGCAGTACGTACGGGACAGATTGGGGACAGTACTTC. Translating it yields CASSTYGTDWGQYF. Together with reference TRBV2 and TRBJ2-5, the CDR3 gives the full variable domain: EPEVTQTPSHQVTQMGQEVILRCVPISNHLYFYWYRQILGQKVEFLVSFYNNEISEKSEIFDDQFSVERPDGSNFTLKIRSTKLEDSAMYFCASSTYGTDWGQYFGPGTRLLVL.

This clone has more than one count but fewer than ten. The V gene is TRBV6-5, the J gene TRBJ2-5; 11 nucleotides match TRBD1. CDR1 and CDR2 (germline): MNHEY, SVGAGI. Losses at the gene ends were 7 bases for V and 7 bases for J; bases not matched to a gene: 11. The CDR3 spans 15 residues. As DNA, the CDR3 is TGTGCCAGCAACGCGGACAGGGGGCGCTTAGGGACCCAGTACTTC. Residues: CASNADRGRLGTQYF.

V gene TRBV7-2 combines with J gene TRBJ1-6; 7 bases fit TRBD1. Germline-derived CDR1 and CDR2 are SGHTA and FQGNSA. The trim removed 1 base at V and 9 bases at J, leaving 6 bases unmatched. This CDR3 spans 15 amino acids. The CDR3 region has the DNA TGTGCCAGCAGCTTAGGTCAGGGGGGAGGTTCACCCCTCCACTTT. This gives the protein CASSLGQGGGSPLHF. Together with reference TRBV7-2 and TRBJ1-6, the CDR3 gives the full variable domain: GAGVSQSPSNKVTEKGKDVELRCDPISGHTALYWYRQSLGQGLEFLIYFQGNSAPDKSGLPSDRFSAERTGGSVSTLTIQRTQQEDSAVYLCASSLGQGGGSPLHFGNGTRLTVT.

The chain links TRBV6-5 to TRBJ1-6; D is ambiguous. Per the germline V gene, CDR1 is MNHEY and CDR2 is SVGAGI. The CDR3 contains 12 residues. The V end lost 3 bases, the J end lost 8 bases, and 5 bases lay between the germline ends. For the CDR3, the DNA is TGTGCCAGCAGTTATAGTGATTCACCCCTCCACTTT. It yields the protein CASSYSDSPLHF.

V and J are TRBV6-5 and TRBJ2-1, with 10 bases lining up with TRBD2. V was pared by 7 bases and J by 5 bases, with 5 bases of the junction left unmatched. The CDR3 loop spans 14 amino acids. Germline V gene sequence: CDR1 MNHEY, CDR2 SVGAGI. The DNA for the CDR3 is TGTGCCAGCACGGGGACTAGCGCCCACAATGAGCAGTTCTTC. It encodes CASTGTSAHNEQFF.

This chain links TRBV7-9 with TRBJ2-7, with a tentative D call TRBD1 (6 bases). V lost 6 bases to trimming and J lost 5 bases, with 17 bases between them. The length of the CDR3 is 14 residues. The germline gives CDR1 SEHNR, CDR2 FQNEAQ (reference sequence). The CDR3 reads CASRTTGNPDEQYF. As DNA, the CDR3 is TGTGCCAGCAGAACAACAGGGAATCCGGACGAGCAGTACTTC.

The chain uses TRBV19 and TRBJ1-5; 7 bases are a match to TRBD1. Germline trimming cut 6 bases from V and 6 bases from J; bases unmatched to any gene: 2. The CDR3 has 12 amino acids. Germline CDR1 LNHDA, CDR2 SQIVND (reference sequence). CDR3 sequence: CASSRTGQPQHF. CDR3 nucleotides: TGTGCCAGTAGCAGGACAGGTCAGCCCCAGCATTTT.